A single sample gave rise to the 29 T cell receptor beta chains below, sequenced in a study of CD8+ T cells in alopecia areata. Treatment noted: oral pan-JAK inhibitor, 5-10 mg twice daily. Once RNA had been extracted, it was reverse transcribed into cDNA to act as the sequencing template. TCRdb keeps only in-frame clones here, not all; method: immunoSEQ multiplex PCR. The sample carries some 170,000 clones, 58% recorded once. Sequenced material: CD4+ T cells sorted from blood, taken at approximately week 60, from a patient treated with tofacitinib. The receptors here all came from a human donor with alopecia areata.

This clone was observed a few times. The chain links TRBV11-2 to TRBJ2-1; D may correspond to TRBD1 or TRBD2 (5 bases each). The germline CDR1 and CDR2 sequences are SGHAT and FQNNGV. This CDR3 has 12 residues. The ends were cut back, 1 base at V and 10 bases at J, with 8 bases in the middle. CDR3 region: CASSLGGDEQFF. The CDR3, as DNA: TGTGCCAGCAGCTTAGGAGGGGACGAGCAGTTCTTC.

The rearrangement uses TRBV5-1 and TRBJ2-1, with unresolved D. Trimming shortened V by 4 bases and J by 4 bases, and 3 bases separated the two germline ends. Germline CDR1 and CDR2: SGHRS and YFSETQ. The CDR3 runs 11 residues. This CDR3 reads CASSAYNEQFF. The CDR3 bases are TGCGCCAGCAGCGCTTACAATGAGCAGTTCTTC.

The chain couples TRBV30 to TRBJ2-1; D remains unclear. In germline, CDR1 is GTSNPN, CDR2 SVGIG (reference sequence). This CDR3 is 11 amino acids long. V was pared by 0 bases and J by 10 bases, with 7 bases between. CDR3 loop: CAWSVPGEQFF. The CDR3 DNA follows: TGTGCCTGGAGTGTACCTGGGGAGCAGTTCTTC.

This clone was detected only a few times. The CDR3 sequence: CSVGQLLQETQYF. The CDR3 DNA reads TGCAGCGTCGGACAGCTGCTCCAAGAGACCCAGTACTTC. This chain links TRBV29-1 with TRBJ2-5, with a possible D match to TRBD1 (6 bases). The germline gives CDR1 SQVTM, CDR2 ANQGSEA. V shed 6 bases and J shed 1 base, with 12 bases lying between them. The CDR3 runs to 13 residues.

This chain links TRBV7-2 with TRBJ2-5; 9 bases align to TRBD1. The CDR3 is made up of 13 amino acids. Germline CDR1 reads SGHTA; CDR2 reads FQGNSA. Germline trimming cut 4 bases from V and 5 bases from J; bases unmatched to any gene: 2. CDR3 sequence: CASSWDRAETQYF. CDR3 bases: TGTGCCAGCAGCTGGGACAGGGCGGAGACCCAGTACTTC.

This clone was seen only once. The rearrangement links TRBV11-2 to TRBJ2-3; 9 bases fit TRBD1. The CDR3 is made up of 16 amino acids. The germline gives CDR1 SGHAT, CDR2 FQNNGV. The V gene end was trimmed by 4 bases and the J gene end by 2 bases; junction bases not matched to a gene: 7. The CDR3 bases are TGTGCCAGCAGCTCCCGGGACAGGGACCCCACAGATACGCAGTATTTT. Its protein is CASSSRDRDPTDTQYF.

This clone was seen only once. The chain employs TRBV5-6 and TRBJ1-4, with unresolved D. Germline V gives CDR1 SGHDT, CDR2 YYEEEE. Trimming cost V 0 bases and J 8 bases, with 11 bases left between them. The CDR3 is 14 residues long. The chain's CDR3 is CASSLERVGEKLFF. CDR3 bases: TGTGCCAGCAGCTTGGAGAGGGTTGGGGAAAAACTGTTTTTT.

This clone was found once. CDR3 sequence (DNA): TGTGCCAGCAGCTTAGCGGCTGGCACCGGGGAGCTGTTTTTT. Amino acid sequence: CASSLAAGTGELFF. The chain uses TRBV7-9 and TRBJ2-2, with D hard to call. Trimming pared 0 bases from V and 4 bases from J, leaving 6 bases between. This CDR3 spans 14 amino acids. CDR1 SEHNR and CDR2 FQNEAQ come from the germline V gene (reference sequence).

The gene calls are TRBV9 and TRBJ1-6; D is possibly TRBD1 (5 bases). The V end lost 4 bases, the J end lost 10 bases, and 18 bases lay between the germline ends. This CDR3 has 15 amino acids. Germline V gene lookup returns CDR1 SGDLS and CDR2 YYNGEE. The CDR3 here is CASSISAGRDSPLHF. The CDR3 DNA is TGTGCCAGCAGCATAAGTGCAGGGAGGGACTCACCCCTCCACTTT.

This clone was seen a few times. V is TRBV5-1 and J is TRBJ1-3; D is unresolved. Trimming removed 0 bases at V and 1 base at J, with 8 bases between. There are 15 residues in the CDR3. Germline CDR1 reads SGHRS; CDR2 reads YFSETQ. In nucleotides, the CDR3 is TGCGCCAGCAGCTTGGTTGGGAATTCTGGAAACACCATATATTTT. Its protein is CASSLVGNSGNTIYF.

This clone was detected a few times. The sample contains more than one DNA sequence encoding this CDR3. The chain joins TRBV29-1 to TRBJ2-7; perhaps TRBD2 as D (5 bases). The CDR3 contains 13 residues. Germline-derived CDR1 and CDR2 are SQVTM and ANQGSEA. The V gene lost 3 bases and the J gene lost 3 bases, with 12 bases spanning the gap. The CDR3 bases are TGCAGCGTTGACGGGGAAGGTCTCTACGAGCAGTACTTC. Translating gives CSVDGEGLYEQYF.

This clone was seen just once. The rearrangement uses TRBV7-9 and TRBJ2-3; the D is unclear. The CDR3 consists of 14 residues. The V end was cut by 4 bases, the J end by 2 bases, with 10 bases between. CDR1 is SEHNR, CDR2 FQNEAQ, per germline (reference sequence). CDR3 sequence reads: CASSSHTNTDTQYF. CDR3 DNA: TGTGCCAGCAGCTCCCATACCAACACAGATACGCAGTATTTT.

The rearrangement joins TRBV5-1 to TRBJ2-5, with TRBD1 identical over 9 bases. There are 15 residues in the CDR3. With 5 bases clipped from V and 5 bases from J, the junction kept 10 bases outside the gene matches. CDR1 SGHRS and CDR2 YFSETQ come from the germline V gene. This chain's CDR3 is CASSQQGAGLETQYF. The CDR3 DNA sequence: TGCGCCAGCAGTCAACAGGGGGCTGGGCTGGAGACCCAGTACTTC.

Concerning this clone: One end of the junction does not line up with germline, which may come from a read error. This specimen includes other DNA sequences encoding the same CDR3. The J gene is TRBJ1-2, the V gene TRBV30, with unresolved D. Germline V gene lookup returns CDR1 GTSNPN and CDR2 SVGIG (reference sequence). The CDR3 has 13 amino acids. For the CDR3, the DNA is TGTGCCTGGAGTGTTCAGGCTAACTACGGCTACACCTTC. Translating it yields CAWSVQANYGYTF.

This clone was seen only a few times. The chain links TRBV20-1 to TRBJ1-1; 7 nucleotides match TRBD1. Germline CDR1 reads DFQATT; CDR2 reads SNEGSKA (reference sequence). V shed 4 bases, J shed 7 bases, and the junction held 3 bases outside the gene matches. This CDR3 spans 11 amino acids. CDR3 coding DNA: TGCAGTGCTACCGGACAGGTTGAAGCTTTCTTT. This gives the protein CSATGQVEAFF.

The chain links TRBV14 to TRBJ1-1; D remains ambiguous. Trimming shortened V by 1 base and J by 7 bases, and 10 bases separated the two germline ends. The CDR3 runs to 13 residues. From germline, CDR1 is SGHDN and CDR2 FVKESK. The CDR3 protein is CASSQVPRGEAFF. For the CDR3, the DNA is TGTGCCAGCAGCCAAGTGCCGCGAGGTGAAGCTTTCTTT.

The chain's CDR3 is CASRRKTDRVPEQYF. The CDR3 DNA follows: TGCGCCAGCAGGCGAAAAACGGACAGGGTCCCCGAGCAGTACTTC. V usage is TRBV23-1 and J usage is TRBJ2-7, with 8 nucleotides matching TRBD1. Being an ORF, TRBV23-1 has a function that is uncertain. The CDR3 contains 15 residues. V lost 6 bases and J lost 6; bases outside the gene matches: 13.

The V gene is TRBV5-1, the J gene TRBJ1-6; 9 bases map to TRBD1. The trim removed 4 bases at V and 15 bases at J, leaving 5 bases unmatched. The CDR3 runs to 12 residues. Germline assignment: CDR1 SGHRS and CDR2 YFSETQ. The CDR3 DNA follows: TGCGCCAGCAGCGAGGACAGGGGACACCTCCACTTT. Translation gives CASSEDRGHLHF. Full variable domain (remainder filled in from reference TRBV5-1 and TRBJ1-6): KAGVTQTPRYLIKTRGQQVTLSCSPISGHRSVSWYQQTPGQGLQFLFEYFSETQRNKGNFPGRFSGRQFSNSRSEMNVSTLELGDSALYLCASSEDRGHLHFGNGTRLTVT.

The chain combines TRBV2 with TRBJ2-3; D may correspond to TRBD1 or TRBD2 (5 bases each). The germline V gene has CDR1 SNHLY and CDR2 FYNNEI. The CDR3 sequence is 15 residues long. Trimming cost V 7 bases and J 0 bases, with 14 bases left between them. The CDR3 sequence is CASTRPGASTDTQYF. CDR3 nucleotide sequence: TGTGCCAGCACCCGACCCGGGGCAAGCACAGATACGCAGTATTTT.

There are a few counts of this clone. This chain links TRBV9 with TRBJ2-5; D is possibly TRBD1 or TRBD2 (6 bases each). The V and J ends lost 0 bases and 5 bases respectively, with 14 bases between them. Germline values: CDR1 SGDLS, CDR2 YYNGEE. This CDR3 region has 15 residues. CDR3 sequence: CASSVDGGAGETQYF. The CDR3 DNA sequence: TGTGCCAGCAGCGTAGATGGGGGCGCGGGGGAGACCCAGTACTTC.

CDR3 protein: CASSRDRRNYGYTF. Written as DNA, the CDR3 is TGTGCCAGCAGCCGCGACAGACGGAACTATGGCTACACCTTC. The rearrangement links TRBV6-5 to TRBJ1-2; a possible D gene is TRBD1 (5 bases). Germline V gene sequence: CDR1 MNHEY, CDR2 SVGAGI. The CDR3 spans 14 residues. The V end was cut by 6 bases, the J end by 2 bases, with 13 bases between.

There are a few counts of this clone. This chain links TRBV29-1 with TRBJ2-2; tentative D call: TRBD2 (6 bases). CDR3 length equals 12 residues. V shed 5 bases and J shed 7 bases, with 11 bases lying between them. Germline V gives CDR1 SQVTM, CDR2 ANQGSEA. CDR3 in amino acids: CSVMMGGGELFF. CDR3 nucleotide sequence: TGCAGCGTTATGATGGGGGGCGGGGAGCTGTTTTTT.

The gene calls are TRBV6-1 and TRBJ2-7, with D unresolved. The CDR3 is 13 amino acids. CDR1 is MNHNS and CDR2 is SASEGT in the germline V gene. V lost 7 bases and J 5 bases, leaving 15 bases between the germline ends. DNA for the CDR3: TGTGCCAGCATATCCGCCGTCCCCCACGAGCAGTACTTC. Amino acid sequence: CASISAVPHEQYF.

This chain connects TRBV5-6 to TRBJ1-2; tentatively, D is TRBD1 (5 bases). Germline V gene lookup returns CDR1 SGHDT and CDR2 YYEEEE. This CDR3 region has 14 residues. Trimming stripped 6 bases from V and 5 bases from J, with 17 bases between. CDR3 in amino acids: CASNPTGTEYGYTF. Here the CDR3 DNA reads TGTGCCAGCAACCCTACCGGGACGGAATATGGCTACACCTTC.

The chain uses TRBV27 and TRBJ2-3; 7 bases match TRBD1. This CDR3 is 13 amino acids long. The germline V gene has CDR1 MNHEY and CDR2 SMNVEV (reference sequence). J gave up 6 bases and V 7 bases, and 7 bases lay outside the gene matches. CDR3 coding DNA: TGTGCCAGCAAAAAACAGGGGCCCGATACGCAGTATTTT. Residues: CASKKQGPDTQYF.

This chain uses TRBV5-6 with TRBJ1-3; D is perhaps TRBD1 (5 bases). V gave up 6 bases and J gave up 3 bases, with 16 bases separating them. Germline V lookup: CDR1 SGHDT, CDR2 YYEEEE. The CDR3 runs to 15 residues. The CDR3 region is CASNPSGTFGNTIYF. As DNA, the CDR3 is TGTGCCAGCAACCCCAGCGGGACGTTTGGAAACACCATATATTTT. Full variable domain (outside the CDR3, taken from reference TRBV5-6 and TRBJ1-3): DAGVTQSPTHLIKTRGQQVTLRCSPKSGHDTVSWYQQALGQGPQFIFQYYEEEERQRGNFPDRFSGHQFPNYSSELNVNALLLGDSALYLCASNPSGTFGNTIYFGEGSWLTVV.

The V call is TRBV30, the J call TRBJ1-2, with D possibly TRBD1 on 6 matching bases. This CDR3 has 11 amino acids. The V gene's germline CDR1 is GTSNPN and CDR2 SVGIG (reference sequence). The germline V and J ends were trimmed by 8 bases and 8 bases, with 15 bases remaining between them. The CDR3 here is CARNRDEGYTF. DNA for the CDR3: TGTGCCCGAAACAGGGATGAAGGCTACACCTTC.

The chain is built from TRBV7-9 and TRBJ2-5, with D tentatively TRBD2 (5 bases). V was shortened by 3 bases and J by 5 bases, with 16 bases between the two germline ends. The CDR3 is 15 residues long. CDR1 is SEHNR, CDR2 FQNEAQ, per germline (reference sequence). CDR3 loop: CASSFEDLPYETQYF. CDR3 DNA sequence: TGTGCCAGCAGCTTTGAGGACTTACCCTACGAGACCCAGTACTTC.

The V and J genes are TRBV10-3 and TRBJ1-2, with 9 bases identical to TRBD1. J gave up 4 bases and V 6 bases, and 6 bases lay outside the gene matches. Germline CDR1 ENHRY, CDR2 SYGVKD. The CDR3 is made up of 14 amino acids. The CDR3 coding sequence is TGTGCCATCAGCGGGGGGACAGGGTCCTATGGCTACACCTTC. It codes for CAISGGTGSYGYTF.